This T cell receptor (beta chain) stems from a study of chemoradiotherapy in HPV16-positive cancers (dated by TCRdb to between 2021 and 2024). About the study as a whole: Candidate HPV-specific T-cell clones and common TCR motifs were defined through functional T-cell assays on cells from a couple of HPV16-positive patients. The study set out to ask whether T-cell immunity against the HPV oncoproteins E6 and E7 changes over the course of chemoradiotherapy and whether that immunity affects survival. TCR repertoires from some 90 patients with HPV-related cancers were then used to track the candidate HPV-specific TCRs and motifs.

The receptor library was made with the immunoSEQ multiplex PCR assay. TCRdb took over this immuneACCESS table, retaining in-frame rearrangements with V and J assigned. Such tables are incomplete; in checked studies, under half of the missing clones stem from an unresolved V gene, and the remainder is unexplained. Within this sample are more than 15,000 clones, with 75% to 80% of them counted one time only. The top ten hold about 10% of the sample. About this clone: Its cognate antigen has yet to be identified. No base quality values were provided; no much bigger clone lies one nucleotide off.

On the study overall, not on this receptor specifically: Expansion of candidate HPV-specific clones and E7-related TCR motifs was observed in the tumor microenvironment during treatment, whereas no such expansion was observed for non-HPV-specific T cells. The survival association was reported for HPV16-positive patients, and the functional definition of HPV-specific T cells was derived from only a couple of HPV16-positive patients. In HPV16-positive patients, expansion of HPV-responsive T cells during chemoradiotherapy was found to be associated with improved recurrence-free survival.

Because repertoires were sampled repeatedly during chemoradiotherapy, clonal expansion in the tumor microenvironment could be followed. The V end loses 1 base and the J end loses 0 bases, and a stretch of 6 bases separates them. The CDR3 runs 14 residues from the cysteine to the phenylalanine. The kept DNA is CDR3 alone, 42 bases in frame from the first base. For CDR1 and CDR2, the germline V gene lists LGHNA and YNFKEQ. The sample was acquired from a patient who underwent chemoradiotherapy. The receptor's source is a human donor with HPV-associated anogenital cancer. Recombination linked TRBV4-2 to TRBJ1-1, with the D segment identity uncertain. In nucleotides, the sequence is TGTGCCAGCAGCCAAGGGACGGTGAACACTGAAGCTTTCTTT. Its protein is CASSQGTVNTEAFF.